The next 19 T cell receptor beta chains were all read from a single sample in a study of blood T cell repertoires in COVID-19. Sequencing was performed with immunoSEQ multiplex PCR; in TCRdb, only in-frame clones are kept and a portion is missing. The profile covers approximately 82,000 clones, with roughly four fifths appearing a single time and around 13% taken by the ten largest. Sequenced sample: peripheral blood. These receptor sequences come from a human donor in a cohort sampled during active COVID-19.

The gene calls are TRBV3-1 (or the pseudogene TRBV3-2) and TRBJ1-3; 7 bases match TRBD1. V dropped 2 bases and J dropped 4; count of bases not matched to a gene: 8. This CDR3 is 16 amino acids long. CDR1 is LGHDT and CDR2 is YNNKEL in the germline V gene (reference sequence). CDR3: CASSQLTTGPGNTIYF. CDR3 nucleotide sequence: TGTGCCAGCAGCCAACTCACGACAGGGCCAGGAAACACCATATATTTT.

The CDR3 nucleotides are TGTGCCAGTAGTAGGCAGGCGAACACCGGGGAGCTGTTTTTT. Residues: CASSRQANTGELFF. The V gene is TRBV19, the J gene TRBJ2-2; D gene unclear. CDR1 is LNHDA and CDR2 is SQIVND in the germline V gene (reference sequence). Trimming left V 4 bases short and J 0 bases short, with 6 bases between. The CDR3 is 14 residues long.

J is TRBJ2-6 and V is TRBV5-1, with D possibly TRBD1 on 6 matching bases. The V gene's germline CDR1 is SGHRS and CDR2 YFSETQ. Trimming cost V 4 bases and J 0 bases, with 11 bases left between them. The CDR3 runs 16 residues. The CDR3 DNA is TGCGCCAGCAGCCTCGGACAGATCTCTGGGGCCAACGTCCTGACTTTC. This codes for CASSLGQISGANVLTF. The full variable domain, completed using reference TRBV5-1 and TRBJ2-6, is KAGVTQTPRYLIKTRGQQVTLSCSPISGHRSVSWYQQTPGQGLQFLFEYFSETQRNKGNFPGRFSGRQFSNSRSEMNVSTLELGDSALYLCASSLGQISGANVLTFGAGSRLTVL.

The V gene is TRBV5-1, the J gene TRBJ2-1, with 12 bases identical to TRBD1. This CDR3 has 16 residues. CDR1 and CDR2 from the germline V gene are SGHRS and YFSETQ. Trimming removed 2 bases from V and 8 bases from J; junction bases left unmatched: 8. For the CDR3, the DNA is TGCGCCAGCAGCTTACAGGGACAGGGGGCTTTGGATGAGCAGTTCTTC. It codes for CASSLQGQGALDEQFF.

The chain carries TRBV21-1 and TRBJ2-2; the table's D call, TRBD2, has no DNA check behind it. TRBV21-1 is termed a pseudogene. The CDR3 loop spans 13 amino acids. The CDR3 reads CASGESSTGELFF. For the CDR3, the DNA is TGTGCCAGCGGGGAGTCGAGCACCGGGGAGCTGTTTTTT.

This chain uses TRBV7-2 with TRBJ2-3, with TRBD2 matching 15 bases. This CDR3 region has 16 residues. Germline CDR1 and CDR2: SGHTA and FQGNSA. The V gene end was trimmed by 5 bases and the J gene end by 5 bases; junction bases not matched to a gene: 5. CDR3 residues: CASSGGLAGGEDTQYF. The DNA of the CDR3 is TGTGCCAGCAGCGGGGGACTAGCGGGGGGCGAAGATACGCAGTATTTT. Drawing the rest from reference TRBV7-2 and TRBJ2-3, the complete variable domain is GAGVSQSPSNKVTEKGKDVELRCDPISGHTALYWYRQSLGQGLEFLIYFQGNSAPDKSGLPSDRFSAERTGGSVSTLTIQRTQQEDSAVYLCASSGGLAGGEDTQYFGPGTRLTVL.

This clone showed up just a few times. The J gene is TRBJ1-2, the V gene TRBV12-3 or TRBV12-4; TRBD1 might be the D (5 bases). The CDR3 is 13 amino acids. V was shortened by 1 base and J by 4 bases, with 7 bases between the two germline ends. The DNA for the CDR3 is TGTGCCAGCAGTTTAGTAGGGGTCTATGGCTACACCTTC. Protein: CASSLVGVYGYTF.

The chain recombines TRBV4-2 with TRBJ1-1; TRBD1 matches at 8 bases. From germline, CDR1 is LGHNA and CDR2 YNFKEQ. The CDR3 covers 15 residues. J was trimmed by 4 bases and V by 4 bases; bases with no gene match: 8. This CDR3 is CASSPATGAGTEAFF. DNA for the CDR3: TGTGCCAGCAGCCCAGCGACAGGGGCGGGCACTGAAGCTTTCTTT.

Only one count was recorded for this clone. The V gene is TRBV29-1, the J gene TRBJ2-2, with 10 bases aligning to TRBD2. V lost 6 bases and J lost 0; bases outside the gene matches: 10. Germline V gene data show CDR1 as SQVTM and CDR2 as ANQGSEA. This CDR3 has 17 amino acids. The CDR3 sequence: CSVRRLAGDANTGELFF. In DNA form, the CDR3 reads TGCAGCGTCCGGCGACTAGCGGGTGACGCGAACACCGGGGAGCTGTTTTTT.

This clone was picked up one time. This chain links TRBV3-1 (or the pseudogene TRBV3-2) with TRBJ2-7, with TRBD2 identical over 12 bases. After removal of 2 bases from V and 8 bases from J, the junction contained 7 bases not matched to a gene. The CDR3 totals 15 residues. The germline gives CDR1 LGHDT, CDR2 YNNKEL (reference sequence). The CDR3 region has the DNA TGTGCCAGCAGCCAATCTACTAGCGGGGGGCGGAAGCAGTACTTC. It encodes CASSQSTSGGRKQYF.

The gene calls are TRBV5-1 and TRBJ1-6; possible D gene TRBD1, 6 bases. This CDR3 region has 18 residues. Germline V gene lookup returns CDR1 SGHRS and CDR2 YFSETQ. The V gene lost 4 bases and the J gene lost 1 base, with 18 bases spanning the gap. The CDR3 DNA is TGCGCCAGCAGCGTAGAGCCCCAGGGGACGTCCTATAATTCACCCCTCCACTTT. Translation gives CASSVEPQGTSYNSPLHF.

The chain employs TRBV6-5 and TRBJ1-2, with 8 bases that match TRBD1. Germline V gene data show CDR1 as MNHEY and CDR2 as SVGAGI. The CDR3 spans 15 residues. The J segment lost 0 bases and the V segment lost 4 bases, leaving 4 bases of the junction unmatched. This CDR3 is CASSSWTGTNYGYTF. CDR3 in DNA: TGTGCCAGCAGTTCTTGGACAGGGACTAACTATGGCTACACCTTC.

CDR3: CASSSAGAVAKNIQYF. DNA for the CDR3: TGTGCCAGCAGTTCTGCGGGGGCCGTAGCCAAAAACATTCAGTACTTC. The gene calls are TRBV6-2 or TRBV6-3 and TRBJ2-4; D may be TRBD2 (7 bases). V shed 4 bases and J shed 0 bases, with 13 bases lying between them. Germline V gives CDR1 MNHEY, CDR2 SVGEGT. The CDR3 runs 16 residues.

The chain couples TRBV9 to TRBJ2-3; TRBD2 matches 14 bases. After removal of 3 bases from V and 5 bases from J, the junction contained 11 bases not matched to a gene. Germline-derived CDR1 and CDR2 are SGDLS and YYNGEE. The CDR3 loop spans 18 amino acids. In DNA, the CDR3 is TGTGCCAGCAGCGCCCAGTCGACTAGCGGGGGGGTAAGAGATACGCAGTATTTT. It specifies CASSAQSTSGGVRDTQYF. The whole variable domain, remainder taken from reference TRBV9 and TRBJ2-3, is DSGVTQTPKHLITATGQRVTLRCSPRSGDLSVYWYQQSLDQGLQFLIQYYNGEERAKGNILERFSAQQFPDLHSELNLSSLELGDSALYFCASSAQSTSGGVRDTQYFGPGTRLTVL.

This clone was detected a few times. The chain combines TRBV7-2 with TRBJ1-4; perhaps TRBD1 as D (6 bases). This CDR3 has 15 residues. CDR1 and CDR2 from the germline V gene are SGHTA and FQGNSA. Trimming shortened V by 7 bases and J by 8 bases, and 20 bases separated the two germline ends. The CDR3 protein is CASKALGVGQEKLFF. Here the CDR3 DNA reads TGTGCCAGCAAGGCCCTCGGAGTCGGACAGGAAAAACTGTTTTTT.

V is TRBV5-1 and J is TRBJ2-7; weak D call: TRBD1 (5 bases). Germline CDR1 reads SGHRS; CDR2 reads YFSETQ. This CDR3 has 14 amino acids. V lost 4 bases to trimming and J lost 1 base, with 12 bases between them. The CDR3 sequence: CASSVRVRSYEQYF. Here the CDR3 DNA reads TGCGCCAGCAGCGTCAGGGTACGGTCCTACGAGCAGTACTTC.

The CDR3 region has the DNA TGTGCCAGCAGCAGATTCCCGGGACAGGGGTCCCAAGAGACCCAGTACTTC. This codes for CASSRFPGQGSQETQYF. The V and J genes are TRBV9 and TRBJ2-5; TRBD1 matches at 10 bases. CDR1 SGDLS and CDR2 YYNGEE come from the germline V gene. This CDR3 has 17 amino acids. The V and J ends lost 4 bases and 1 base, in that order; junction bases with no gene match: 10.

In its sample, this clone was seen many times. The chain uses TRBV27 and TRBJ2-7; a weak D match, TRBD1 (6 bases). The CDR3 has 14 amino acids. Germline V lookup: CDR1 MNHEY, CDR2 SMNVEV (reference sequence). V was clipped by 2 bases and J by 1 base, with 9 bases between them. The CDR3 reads CASSLKDRSYEQYF. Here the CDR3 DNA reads TGTGCCAGCAGTTTAAAGGACAGATCCTACGAGCAGTACTTC.

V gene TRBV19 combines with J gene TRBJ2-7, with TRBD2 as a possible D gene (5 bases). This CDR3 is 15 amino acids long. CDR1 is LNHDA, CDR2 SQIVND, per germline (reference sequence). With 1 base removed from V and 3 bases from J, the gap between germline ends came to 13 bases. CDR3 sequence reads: CASSIVGSGDYEQYF. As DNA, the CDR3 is TGTGCCAGTAGTATAGTGGGGTCCGGGGACTACGAGCAGTACTTC.